This TCR beta chain was retrieved from a study of technical replicates of blood from a few donors. Libraries were prepared by immunoSEQ multiplex PCR; TCRdb keeps only in-frame clonotypes and omits some of them. The data contain about 98,000 clones, under 97% of them seen just once; the ten biggest clones take up 0.23%. The V gene lost 2 bases and the J gene lost 3 bases, with 11 bases spanning the gap. CDR1 is MGHDK and CDR2 is SYGVNS in the germline V gene. This CDR3 is built from 15 residues. This clonotype was obtained from a human donor in good health. The rearrangement joins TRBV25-1 to TRBJ2-1; possibly TRBD1 for D (6 bases). The material sequenced was T cells isolated from PBMCs. CDR3 in amino acids: CASSEGTRSYNEQFF. CDR3 nucleotide sequence: TGTGCCAGCAGTGAAGGGACAAGAAGCTACAATGAGCAGTTCTTC.